This T cell receptor beta chain is from a study of cytomegalovirus exposure and HLA in healthy donors. With respect to this clone: Its antigen is undetermined.

CDR3 size: 13 residues. V was shortened by 6 bases and J by 5 bases, with 13 bases between the two germline ends. From germline, CDR1 is SNHLY and CDR2 FYNNEI. General study points: First-cohort TCR clusters were later found to tend to co-occur in the 120 validation repertoires. The study recorded some 160 TCR beta chains that were cytomegalovirus-associated. Most TCR sequences proved rare, with some public TCRs found in many donors.

The repertoire was sequenced with immunoSEQ multiplex PCR; TCRdb's copy has only in-frame clones and lacks some. Of about 74,000 clones in the sample, roughly 92% were seen once. The clonotype was recovered from a woman aged 18-29 years in good health and CMV-seropositive. The source material was PBMCs. The J gene is TRBJ2-5, the V gene TRBV2; D gene uncertain. CDR3 loop: CASSFFPEETQYF. In DNA, the CDR3 is TGTGCCAGCAGCTTCTTTCCGGAGGAGACCCAGTACTTC.